The rows below give T cell receptor beta chains drawn from one sample of a study of shared clonotypes between healthy human individuals. The data were produced by immunoSEQ multiplex PCR, yet TCRdb's version contains in-frame clones alone and is incomplete. The repertoire holds 400,000 to 500,000 clones, with around 80% as singletons. Source material: PBMCs. The source is a woman aged 40-49 years in good health. Some clones in this sample may be carry-over from other donors' samples. CDR3s include the opening cysteine and the closing phenylalanine or tryptophan. The order of the fields is clone size, D gene, J gene, V gene, CDR3 DNA, CDR3 protein. The D gene is left open where the match is weak. Rows may omit the clone size; those that give it use once, few, many or a size class.

-,-,TRBJ2-3,TRBV10-3,TGTGCCATCAGTGAGTCGACGGCCGCAGATACGCAGTATTTT,CAISESTAADTQYF
-,-,TRBJ2-5,TRBV7-2,TGTGCCAGCAGCTTAATAGGGGAGACCCAGTACTTC,CASSLIGETQYF
many,TRBD1,TRBJ2-7,TRBV15,TGTGCCACCAGCAGAGACCAGACAGGGGGCAGAGAGCAGTACTTC,CATSRDQTGGREQYF
-,TRBD1,TRBJ1-1,TRBV28,TGTGCCAGCAGGGGGACAGTGAACACTGAAGCTTTCTTT,CASRGTVNTEAFF
-,-,TRBJ2-1,TRBV4-2,TGTGCCAGCAGCCAAGATGGGGGGAGCCACAATGAGCAGTTCTTC,CASSQDGGSHNEQFF
-,-,TRBJ2-3,TRBV29-1,TGCAGCGTTGCCGTTGAGGTCACAGATACGCAGTATTTT,CSVAVEVTDTQYF
-,TRBD2,TRBJ2-1,TRBV27,TGTGCCAGCAGGACGGGAGGGCCGATGTACAATGAGCAGTTCTTC,CASRTGGPMYNEQFF
-,TRBD1,TRBJ2-5,TRBV5-1,TGCGCCAGCAGCGGGGGACAGCAAGAGACCCAGTACTTC,CASSGGQQETQYF
-,TRBD2,TRBJ2-5,TRBV27,TGTGCCAGCAGTTTTGACGGGAGGGCCTTCCAAGAGACCCAGTACTTC,CASSFDGRAFQETQYF
-,-,TRBJ1-1,TRBV30,TGTGCCTGGAGTGCGTTTGGTGAAGCTTTCTTT,CAWSAFGEAFF
-,-,TRBJ2-3,TRBV7-3,TGTGCCAGCAGTCCCGGGAGCACAGATACGCAGTATTTT,CASSPGSTDTQYF
once,-,TRBJ2-1,TRBV6-7,TGTGCCAGCACCCTCGGCCAAGGACGGGACTACAATGAGCAGTTCTTC,CASTLGQGRDYNEQFF
-,-,TRBJ2-3,TRBV29-1,TGCAGCGTTGAAGAGAACCAGGATACGCAGTATTTT,CSVEENQDTQYF
-,-,TRBJ2-7,TRBV10-1,TGCGCCAGCTCGACAGGAAGTTACGAGCAGTACTTC,CASSTGSYEQYF
-,TRBD1,TRBJ1-1,TRBV4-1,TGCGCCAGCAGCCAAGTACTCCGGACAGGGTCAGCTTTCTTT,CASSQVLRTGSAFF
-,TRBD2,TRBJ2-1,TRBV7-3,TGTGCCAGCAGCTTAAGTGGCGGGAGGACCTACAATGAGCAGTTCTTC,CASSLSGGRTYNEQFF
once,TRBD1,TRBJ2-7,TRBV15,TGTGCCACCAGCAGAGGACAGGGGGCCAAGGGCGAGCAGTACTTC,CATSRGQGAKGEQYF
once,TRBD2,TRBJ2-1,TRBV7-3,TGTGCCAGCAGCTTAACGTTTGGACTAGGGGACAATGAGCAGTTCTTC,CASSLTFGLGDNEQFF
-,TRBD2,TRBJ2-1,TRBV6-4,TGTGCCAGCAGTGACCGATTGGAGCTAGCGGGAACGGAAAATGAGCAGTTCTTC,CASSDRLELAGTENEQFF
few,-,TRBJ1-1,TRBV2,TGTGCCAGCAGTGAATCGGAAGGGGCCAACACTGAAGCTTTCTTT,CASSESEGANTEAFF
-,-,TRBJ2-7,TRBV2,TGTGCCAGCAGTGAAGGCTGGCCCTACGGGCAGTACTTC,CASSEGWPYGQYF
-,TRBD1,TRBJ1-1,TRBV6-1,TGTGCCAGTAAAGGACAGGGGGCGTCGGGAGCTTTCTTT,CASKGQGASGAFF
-,TRBD2,TRBJ2-2,TRBV28,TGTGCCAGCAGTGGTGCGGGAGCGGGTACCGGGGAGCTGTTTTTT,CASSGAGAGTGELFF
-,-,TRBJ1-5,TRBV28,TGTGCCAGCAGTTTATTAAGTCAGCCCCAGCATTTT,CASSLLSQPQHF
-,-,TRBJ1-5,TRBV7-8,TGTGCCAGCAGCTTGGGCAATAGCAATCAGCCCCAGCATTTT,CASSLGNSNQPQHF
-,-,TRBJ1-1,TRBV11-2,TGTGCCAGCAGCTTAGAGGCCTCTTGGGGGGCTTTCTTT,CASSLEASWGAFF
-,-,TRBJ2-1,TRBV14,TGTGCCAGCAGCCAAGACCAGGGATCGTTGTACAATGAGCAGTTCTTC,CASSQDQGSLYNEQFF
-,TRBD1,TRBJ2-1,TRBV7-3,TGTGCCAGCAGATTAGACAGGGCTTCTGGTCATGAGCAGTTCTTC,CASRLDRASGHEQFF
-,-,TRBJ2-2,TRBV19,TGTGCCAGTAAAATCGAGGGGTCCGGGGAGCTGTTTTTT,CASKIEGSGELFF
-,-,TRBJ2-6,TRBV6-6,TGTGCCAGCACCCCCGCCGGGGCCAACGTCCTGACTTTC,CASTPAGANVLTF
-,-,TRBJ1-5,TRBV28,TGTGCCAGCATCCTCGGGGGGGCCCATCAGCCCCAGCATTTT,CASILGGAHQPQHF
-,-,TRBJ1-1,TRBV6-5,TGTGCCAGCAGTACGACACGGGGAGGCACTGAAGCTTTCTTT,CASSTTRGGTEAFF
-,TRBD1,TRBJ2-5,TRBV9,TGTGCCAGCAGCGCACGGACAGGGATTAGGGAGACCCAGTACTTC,CASSARTGIRETQYF
-,-,TRBJ2-5,TRBV7-2,TGTGCCAGCAGCAGGGGGGGTGAGGAGACCCAGTACTTC,CASSRGGEETQYF
-,-,TRBJ1-5,TRBV5-1,TGCGCCAGCAGCTTAGGGGCCGATAATCAGCCCCAGCATTTT,CASSLGADNQPQHF
-,-,TRBJ2-1,TRBV19,TGTGCCAGTAGTATAGCCCGGGGCTACAATGAGCAGTTCTTC,CASSIARGYNEQFF
-,TRBD2,TRBJ2-5,TRBV6-1,TGTGCCAGCAGTGAAAGGGCGGGAGGGGTCCCACAAGAGACCCAGTACTTC,CASSERAGGVPQETQYF
-,-,TRBJ1-3,TRBV27,TGTGCCAGCAGTCCTCGCCCCGGGTACTGGTCCTCTGGAAACACCATATATTTT,CASSPRPGYWSSGNTIYF
few,-,TRBJ1-5,TRBV19,TGTGCCAGTAGTATCCGCCAGACCAATCAGCCCCAGCATTTT,CASSIRQTNQPQHF
few,TRBD1,TRBJ2-5,TRBV6-1,TGTGCCAGCAGTGAGGGGGGACAGGGGGTTAGGGAGACCCAGTACTTC,CASSEGGQGVRETQYF
-,-,TRBJ2-3,TRBV30,TGTGCCTGGAGTGTAGTGGAAGATACGCAGTATTTT,CAWSVVEDTQYF
-,-,TRBJ2-5,TRBV20-1,TGCAGTGCTAGGAACGTCGAGACCCAGTACTTC,CSARNVETQYF
-,TRBD1,TRBJ2-7,TRBV27,TGTGCCAGCAGCGACAGGGGCGGCTCCTACGAGCAGTACTTC,CASSDRGGSYEQYF
few,-,TRBJ2-7,TRBV19,TGTGCCAGTAGTATGGACAGAAACTACGAGCAGTACTTC,CASSMDRNYEQYF
-,-,TRBJ2-1,TRBV25-1,TGTGCCAGCAGTCAACCGTGGCCGGGTGGTGAGCAGTTCTTC,CASSQPWPGGEQFF
-,-,TRBJ2-2,TRBV28,TGTGCCAGCAGGGCCCAGGGCGGCAGGAACACCGGGGAGCTGTTTTTT,CASRAQGGRNTGELFF
-,TRBD2,TRBJ2-3,TRBV9,TGTGCCAGCAGCGTAGGACAGTTCGTTGCTAGCGGGGATGGTACGCAGTATTTT,CASSVGQFVASGDGTQYF
-,TRBD2,TRBJ2-1,TRBV7-9,TGTGCCAGCACCGAGACCGGGACTAGAGAGTTCTTC,CASTETGTREFF
-,-,TRBJ2-5,TRBV29-1,TGCAGCGTTGCGTACGTCAGGGAAGAGACCCAGTACTTC,CSVAYVREETQYF
once,-,TRBJ2-1,TRBV15,TGTGCCACCAGCAGAGTGTCCAGGTATAATGAGCAGTTCTTC,CATSRVSRYNEQFF